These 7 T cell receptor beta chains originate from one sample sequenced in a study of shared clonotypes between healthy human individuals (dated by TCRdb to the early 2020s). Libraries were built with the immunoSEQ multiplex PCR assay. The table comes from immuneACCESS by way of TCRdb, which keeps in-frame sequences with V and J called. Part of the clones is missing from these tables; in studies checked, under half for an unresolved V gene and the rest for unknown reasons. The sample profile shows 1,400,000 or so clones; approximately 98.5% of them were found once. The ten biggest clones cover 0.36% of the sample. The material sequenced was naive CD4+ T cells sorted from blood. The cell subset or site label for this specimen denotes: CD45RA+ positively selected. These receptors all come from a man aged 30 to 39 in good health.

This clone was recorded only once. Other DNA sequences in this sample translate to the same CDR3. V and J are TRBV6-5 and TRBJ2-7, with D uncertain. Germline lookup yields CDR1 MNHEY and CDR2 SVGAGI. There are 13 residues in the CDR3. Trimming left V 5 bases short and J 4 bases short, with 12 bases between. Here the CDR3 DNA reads TGTGCCAGCAGTCCCCGCCCGTCGTACGAGCAGTACTTC. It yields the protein CASSPRPSYEQYF.

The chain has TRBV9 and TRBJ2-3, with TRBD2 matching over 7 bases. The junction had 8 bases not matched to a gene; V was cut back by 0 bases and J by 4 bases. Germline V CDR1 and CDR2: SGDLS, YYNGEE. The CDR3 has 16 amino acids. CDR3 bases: TGTGCCAGCAGCGTAGTAGGTGGACTAGTCCCAGATACGCAGTATTTT. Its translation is CASSVVGGLVPDTQYF. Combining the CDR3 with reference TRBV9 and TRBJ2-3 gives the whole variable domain DSGVTQTPKHLITATGQRVTLRCSPRSGDLSVYWYQQSLDQGLQFLIQYYNGEERAKGNILERFSAQQFPDLHSELNLSSLELGDSALYFCASSVVGGLVPDTQYFGPGTRLTVL.

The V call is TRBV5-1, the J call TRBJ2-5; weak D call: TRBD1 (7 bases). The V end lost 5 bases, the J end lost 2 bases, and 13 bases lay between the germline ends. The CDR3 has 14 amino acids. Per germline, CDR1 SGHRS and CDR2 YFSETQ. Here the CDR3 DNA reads TGCGCCAGCAGGACAGGGAGGTGGCAAGAGACCCAGTACTTC. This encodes CASRTGRWQETQYF.

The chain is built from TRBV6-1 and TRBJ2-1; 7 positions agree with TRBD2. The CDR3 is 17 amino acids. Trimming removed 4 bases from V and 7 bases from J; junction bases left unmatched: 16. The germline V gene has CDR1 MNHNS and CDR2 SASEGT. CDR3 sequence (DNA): TGTGCCAGCAGTGTCGGAAGCGGGGCCCCCATATTGAATGAGCAGTTCTTC. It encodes CASSVGSGAPILNEQFF.

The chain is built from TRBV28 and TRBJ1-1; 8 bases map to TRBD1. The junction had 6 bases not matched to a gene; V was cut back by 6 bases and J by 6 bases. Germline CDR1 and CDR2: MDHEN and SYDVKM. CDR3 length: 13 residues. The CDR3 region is CASRETGDPEAFF. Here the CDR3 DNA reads TGTGCCAGCAGGGAGACAGGGGACCCTGAAGCTTTCTTT.

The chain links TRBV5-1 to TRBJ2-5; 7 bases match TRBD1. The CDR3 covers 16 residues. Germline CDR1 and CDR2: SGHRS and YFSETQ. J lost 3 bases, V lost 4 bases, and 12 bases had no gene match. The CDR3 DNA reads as TGCGCCAGCAGCCGCCACGGGCAGGGGGTAGAAGAGACCCAGTACTTC. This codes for CASSRHGQGVEETQYF.

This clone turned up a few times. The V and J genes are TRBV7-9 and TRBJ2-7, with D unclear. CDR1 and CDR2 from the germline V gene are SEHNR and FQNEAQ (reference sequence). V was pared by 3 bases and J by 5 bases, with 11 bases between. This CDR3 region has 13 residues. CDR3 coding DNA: TGTGCCAGCAGCTTCCCCGGCGCAGACGAGCAGTACTTC. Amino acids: CASSFPGADEQYF.